Listed here are 15 T cell receptor beta chains from one sample, sequenced in a study of shared T cell receptors in the human thymus. TCRdb's copy holds only in-frame clones and misses some; the assay was immunoSEQ multiplex PCR. The table includes under 850,000 clones, roughly 88% detected once. Separately, the same data were catalogued under a study of human thymus T cells.

Sample: thymocytes. These receptors originate from a boy younger than two with a congenital heart defect.

This clone turned up a few times. The rearrangement joins TRBV23-1 to TRBJ2-3, with 7 nucleotides matching TRBD2. TRBV23-1 falls under the ORF class, with uncertain function. This CDR3 region has 20 residues. The trim removed 0 bases at V and 1 base at J, leaving 16 bases unmatched. CDR3 region: CASSQSDSSGRKQGTDTQYF. The DNA for the CDR3 is TGCGCCAGCAGTCAATCGGATTCTAGCGGACGTAAGCAAGGCACAGATACGCAGTATTTT.

This clone is a singleton in its sample. Here the CDR3 DNA reads TGTGCCAGCAGGGGACAGGGAACAGATACGCAGTATTTT. Translated, it gives CASRGQGTDTQYF. The V and J genes are TRBV6-5 and TRBJ2-3; TRBD1 agrees at 9 bases. The CDR3 covers 13 residues. The V gene's germline CDR1 is MNHEY and CDR2 SVGAGI. V gave up 6 bases and J gave up 3 bases; unmatched junction bases: 1.

This clone was observed a handful of times. The J gene is TRBJ1-1, the V gene TRBV19; 8 positions agree with TRBD1. With V trimmed by 6 bases and J by 10 bases, 7 bases remained unmatched. The CDR3 runs to 12 residues. Germline V lookup: CDR1 LNHDA, CDR2 SQIVND (reference sequence). The CDR3 loop is CASRGPGQVAFF. In DNA, the CDR3 is TGTGCCAGTAGGGGCCCGGGACAGGTAGCTTTCTTT.

This clone appeared a few times. The rearrangement links TRBV11-2 to TRBJ2-1; 11 bases agree with TRBD1. The ends lost 4 bases at V and 0 bases at J; junction bases unmatched: 11. The CDR3 has 19 amino acids. Germline assignment: CDR1 SGHAT and CDR2 FQNNGV. The DNA of the CDR3 is TGTGCCAGCAGCTGGACGAGAGGACAGGGGGCGTTCTCCTACAATGAGCAGTTCTTC. Amino acid sequence: CASSWTRGQGAFSYNEQFF.

This clone was seen just once. The CDR3 region is CASSPTSPGAGNTIYF. CDR3 nucleotide sequence: TGTGCCAGCAGCCCCACCTCTCCAGGGGCAGGAAACACCATATATTTT. The chain links TRBV27 to TRBJ1-3; perhaps TRBD1 as D (6 bases). With 6 bases removed from V and 4 bases from J, the gap between germline ends came to 19 bases. The germline V gene has CDR1 MNHEY and CDR2 SMNVEV (reference sequence). The length of the CDR3 is 16 residues.

In its sample, this clone was seen a few times. The gene calls are TRBV7-9 and TRBJ1-4; weak D call: TRBD1 (5 bases). CDR1 and CDR2 (germline): SEHNR, FQNEAQ (reference sequence). This CDR3 is built from 15 residues. Trimming cost V 10 bases and J 5 bases, with 20 bases left between them. CDR3 bases: TGTGCCATTATACCGGTCCGGGGGGGGAATGAAAAACTGTTTTTT. Residues: CAIIPVRGGNEKLFF.

J is TRBJ2-7 and V is TRBV5-6; TRBD1 agrees at 7 bases. V shed 4 bases and J 6 bases; nucleotides not matched to a gene: 10. This CDR3 region has 14 residues. Germline-derived CDR1 and CDR2 are SGHDT and YYEEEE. The CDR3 DNA sequence: TGTGCCAGCAGCCCTTGGGACAGTCGGACCGAGCAGTACTTC. Translating it yields CASSPWDSRTEQYF.

The rearrangement uses TRBV4-2 and TRBJ1-4; TRBD1 matches 8 bases. This CDR3 is 18 amino acids long. V was clipped by 3 bases and J by 2 bases; unmatched bases: 11. CDR1 LGHNA and CDR2 YNFKEQ come from the germline V gene. CDR3 sequence reads: CASSQGSGGGRTNEKLFF. CDR3 DNA sequence: TGTGCCAGCAGCCAGGGTTCAGGGGGCGGCAGGACTAATGAAAAACTGTTTTTT.

This chain connects TRBV7-2 to TRBJ2-3; 7 bases fit TRBD2. CDR3 length: 15 amino acids. The junction had 5 bases not matched to a gene; V was cut back by 5 bases and J by 0 bases. The germline gives CDR1 SGHTA, CDR2 FQGNSA. The CDR3 spells CASSPRLASTDTQYF. The CDR3 DNA follows: TGTGCCAGCAGCCCACGACTAGCTAGCACAGATACGCAGTATTTT.

CDR3 coding DNA: TGCGCCAGCAGCTTGGACAGGGTGACGAATGAGCAGTTCTTC. Protein product: CASSLDRVTNEQFF. The chain uses TRBV5-1 and TRBJ2-1; a possible D gene is TRBD1 (6 bases). The V gene's germline CDR1 is SGHRS and CDR2 YFSETQ. The V end lost 0 bases, the J end lost 7 bases, and 11 bases lay between the germline ends. The CDR3 sequence is 14 residues long.

J is TRBJ1-2 and V is TRBV4-3; possible D gene TRBD1, 6 bases. The CDR3 length is 16 residues. The germline CDR1 and CDR2 sequences are LGHNA and YSLEER. V was shortened by 3 bases and J by 0 bases, with 14 bases between the two germline ends. The CDR3 sequence is CASSHALQGANYGYTF. The CDR3 DNA sequence: TGCGCCAGCAGCCATGCCTTACAGGGAGCTAACTATGGCTACACCTTC.

The chain links TRBV20-1 to TRBJ2-7; D not certain. Germline lookup yields CDR1 DFQATT and CDR2 SNEGSKA (reference sequence). V dropped 3 bases and J dropped 6 bases, with 9 bases sitting between them. The CDR3 is 11 residues long. CDR3 amino acids: CSARASSEQYF. The CDR3 region has the DNA TGCAGTGCTAGGGCTTCGTCCGAGCAGTACTTC.

This rearrangement joins TRBV29-1 to TRBJ1-1; D unresolved. Germline V gene lookup returns CDR1 SQVTM and CDR2 ANQGSEA. V was clipped by 6 bases and J by 1 base, with 18 bases between them. The CDR3 has 15 amino acids. In DNA, the CDR3 is TGCAGCGTATCCGGCGGCCTGTGGTGGAACACTGAAGCTTTCTTT. This translates into CSVSGGLWWNTEAFF.

CDR3 amino acids: CASTRDRRTEAFF. The CDR3 region has the DNA TGTGCCAGCACGCGGGACCGACGAACTGAAGCTTTCTTT. This chain joins TRBV7-2 and TRBJ1-1; D perhaps matches TRBD1 (5 bases). The CDR3 is 13 amino acids. The germline V gene has CDR1 SGHTA and CDR2 FQGNSA. Trimming stripped 7 bases from V and 5 bases from J, with 14 bases between. Full variable domain (outside the CDR3, taken from reference TRBV7-2 and TRBJ1-1): GAGVSQSPSNKVTEKGKDVELRCDPISGHTALYWYRQSLGQGLEFLIYFQGNSAPDKSGLPSDRFSAERTGGSVSTLTIQRTQQEDSAVYLCASTRDRRTEAFFGQGTRLTVV.

V usage is TRBV4-2 and J usage is TRBJ2-6, with 8 nucleotides matching TRBD1. Losses at the gene ends were 3 bases for V and 6 bases for J; bases not matched to a gene: 10. This CDR3 contains 17 residues. Germline V lookup: CDR1 LGHNA, CDR2 YNFKEQ. The CDR3 here is CASSQAPGQVSANVLTF. The CDR3 DNA follows: TGTGCCAGCAGCCAGGCCCCGGGACAGGTCTCGGCCAACGTCCTGACTTTC.